This T cell receptor (beta chain) was sequenced in a study of T cell responses to AZD1222 COVID-19 vaccine. With regard to this clone: Antigen: not known.

This CDR3 spans 14 amino acids. CDR1 MGHDK and CDR2 SYGVNS come from the germline V gene. Trimming took off 6 bases at V and 4 bases at J, with 12 bases between the two ends. The method was immunoSEQ multiplex PCR; TCRdb's version includes in-frame clones alone and lacks a portion of them. The data contain some 90,000 clones, over 80% of them singletons. Notes on the study in general: After the peak T cell response, and only then, were repertoires sampled. Nearly half of the spike-specific TCRs reportedly recognize variant regions that carry no mutations. The span of vaccine-associated CD4 TCRs extended across spike, with dominance at 160-218 and 743-854.

This clonotype originated in an adult in good health. The V call is TRBV25-1, the J call TRBJ1-4, with D unclear. The sequences come from peripheral blood, collected on day 0 of AZD1222 vaccination. CDR3 coding DNA: TGTGCCAGCAGCGGCCTGAGCTTTAATGAAAAACTGTTTTTT. Translation: CASSGLSFNEKLFF.